This T cell receptor (beta chain) is from a study of shared T cell receptors in the human thymus. The CDR3 runs 14 residues. V was cut by 1 base and J by 5 bases, with 12 bases left in between. The germline V gene has CDR1 SGHTA and CDR2 FQGNSA. Assay: immunoSEQ multiplex PCR; the TCRdb copy retains only in-frame clones and omits some. The sample yields about 380,000 clones, 95% seen once. Sequencing was done on a sample of thymocytes. This chain links TRBV7-2 with TRBJ2-7; D perhaps matches TRBD1 (5 bases). This sequence was found in a human donor. Here the CDR3 DNA reads TGTGCCAGCAGCTTAGGAGGCAGGGCCCACGAGCAGTACTTC. Its translation is CASSLGGRAHEQYF.